This TCR beta chain was captured by sequencing in a study of OX40 agonist ivuxolimab in advanced cancers. Concerning the study at large: Ivuxolimab, which targeted the costimulatory receptor OX40 (CD134), was an agonistic, fully human IgG2 monoclonal antibody. Intravenous ivuxolimab was administered to patients every 2 weeks at six dose levels: 0.01, 0.1, 0.3, 1.5, 3 and 10 mg/kg. Of the roughly 50 dose-escalation patients, hepatocellular carcinoma was present in 19, melanoma in some 15, renal cell carcinoma in 9 and head and neck cancer in 9. In the dose-escalation cohort, 70% to 85% of patients were male, and the mean age was 60 years with a range of roughly 20 to 79. Prior anti-PD-1, anti-PD-L1 or anti-CTLA-4 therapy was permitted, and 40% of dose-escalation patients had received checkpoint inhibitors. Partial responses were achieved by three dose-escalation patients, of whom one had hepatocellular carcinoma and two had cutaneous melanoma. Peripheral TCRbeta sequencing was intended to test whether TCR sequence diversity was altered and clonal T-cell expansion was caused by ivuxolimab. The paper covers the monotherapy dose-escalation part of the phase I ivuxolimab trial, which included N ≈ 57 patients.

The CDR3, from cysteine to phenylalanine, totals 17 residues. The DNA shown is the 51-base CDR3, in frame from base 1. The germline V gene (reference sequence) gives CDR1 as SEHNR and CDR2 as FQNEAQ. V is pared back by 2 bases and J by 0 bases, with 11 bases lying between the germline termini. Regarding this clone: The antigen it binds to is not known. Base qualities are not provided; no much larger clone lies one nucleotide away.

Overall results and qualifications from the work: Low levels of normalized T-cell clonal expansion were also seen in some patients who did not respond. After ivuxolimab, CD8+ T cells had more expanded clones than CD4+ T cells on average. The antigen specificity of the peripheral T cells that underwent clonal expansion was not determined. Partial responders in the 0.1-3.0 mg/kg groups had among the lowest normalized peripheral clonal expansion, especially among CD8+ T cells. At doses of 0.1 to 3.0 mg/kg, clonal expansion of both CD4+ and CD8+ T cells in blood was seen between baseline and week 6.

To sequence the TCRbeta CDR3 region, genomic DNA was isolated from the sorted cells. TCRbeta CDR3 regions were sequenced using the immunoSEQ Assay. Entries here come from immuneACCESS through TCRdb and include only in-frame sequences with V and J called. Some clones fail to appear in such tables; in the studies checked, an unresolved V gene covers under half of the shortfall, and the cause of the remainder is unknown. The sample table contains approximately 12,000 clones; only one count was recorded for approximately 72% of them. The ten largest clones add up to about a third of the sample. The trial excluded patients who had a history of autoimmune disease or who were on systemic immunosuppression. Peripheral blood for TCR sequencing was collected from all dose cohorts at baseline, on cycle 4 day 1, and on cycle 7 day 1. Samples were obtained from an open-label, multicenter, first-in-human phase I dose-escalation trial of ivuxolimab. Adults with locally advanced or metastatic melanoma, renal cell carcinoma, hepatocellular carcinoma or head and neck squamous cell carcinoma were enrolled in the trial. Before TCR sequencing, CD4+ T cells and CD8+ T cells from peripheral blood were sorted into separate populations.

This chain joins TRBV7-9 to TRBJ2-6; confidence is insufficient to name the D gene. The receptor was isolated from an adult with an advanced solid tumor such as melanoma, head and neck, liver or kidney cancer. The source was CD4+ or CD8+ T cells sorted from blood, collected in a trial of the OX40 agonist ivuxolimab. The sequence in DNA is TGTGCCAGCAGCTTAAATCTCGCTGGCTCTGGGGCCAACGTCCTGACTTTC. It translates to CASSLNLAGSGANVLTF.